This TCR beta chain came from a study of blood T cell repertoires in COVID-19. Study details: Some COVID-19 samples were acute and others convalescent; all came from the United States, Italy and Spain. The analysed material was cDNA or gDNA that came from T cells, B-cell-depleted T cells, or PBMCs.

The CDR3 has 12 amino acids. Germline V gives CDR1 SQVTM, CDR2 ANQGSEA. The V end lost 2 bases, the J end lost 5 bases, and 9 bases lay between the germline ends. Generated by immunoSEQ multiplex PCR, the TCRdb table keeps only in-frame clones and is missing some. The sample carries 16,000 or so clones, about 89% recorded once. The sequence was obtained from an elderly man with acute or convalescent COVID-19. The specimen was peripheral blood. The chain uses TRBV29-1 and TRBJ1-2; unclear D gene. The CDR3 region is CSVEKETYGYTF. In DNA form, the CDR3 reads TGCAGCGTTGAAAAAGAGACATATGGCTACACCTTC.